The entry below describes one T cell receptor (beta chain). The antigen is unknown. This sample was taken from a study of T cell responses to AZD1222 COVID-19 vaccine. Produced via immunoSEQ multiplex PCR; TCRdb's table is partial and in-frame only. The data contain about 160,000 clones, roughly 92% of them singletons. Points from the study as a whole: An increase in Spike-specific TCR breadth and depth was observed after two AZD1222 doses. Recipients of AZD1222 seropositive at baseline numbered only five or six. There were mostly white British donors and more females than males, and clonal diversity was possibly underestimated.

The ends were cut back, 3 bases at V and 6 bases at J, with 20 bases in the middle. This CDR3 contains 16 residues. Germline CDR1 MDHEN, CDR2 SYDVKM. The V call is TRBV28, the J call TRBJ1-2; D uncertain. The clonotype comes from an adult in good health. The sample was peripheral blood, taken on day 0 of AZD1222 vaccination. The CDR3 spells CASSFIATAPGHGYTF. The CDR3 coding sequence is TGTGCCAGCAGTTTCATTGCCACGGCCCCTGGCCATGGCTACACCTTC.